Below, 25 T cell receptor beta chains from the same sample are listed, as sequenced in a study of OX40 agonist ivuxolimab in advanced cancers. Libraries were prepared by immunoSEQ multiplex PCR; TCRdb keeps only in-frame clonotypes and omits some of them. The top ten clones hold 3% to 4.5% of a sample with tens of thousands of clones, around 85% of them seen once. The material was CD4+ or CD8+ T cells sorted from blood, obtained in a trial of the OX40 agonist ivuxolimab. Receptors originate from an adult with an advanced solid tumor such as melanoma, head and neck, liver or kidney cancer.

The chain is built from TRBV19 and TRBJ2-3, with 7 bases identical to TRBD1. In germline, CDR1 is LNHDA, CDR2 SQIVND (reference sequence). Losses at the gene ends were 2 bases for V and 2 bases for J; bases not matched to a gene: 4. This CDR3 spans 15 amino acids. The CDR3 sequence is CASSILQGDTDTQYF. Here the CDR3 DNA reads TGTGCCAGTAGTATATTGCAGGGGGACACAGATACGCAGTATTTT.

This chain joins TRBV7-3 and TRBJ2-3; D perhaps matches TRBD1 (6 bases). Deletions cut 3 bases from V and 5 bases from J, with 9 bases between. CDR1 SGHTA and CDR2 FQGTGA come from the germline V gene. The CDR3 totals 13 residues. Written as DNA, the CDR3 is TGTGCCAGCAGCTTGTCACAGGGAGATACGCAGTATTTT. It encodes CASSLSQGDTQYF.

The V call is TRBV7-2, the J call TRBJ1-5; D may be TRBD1 (5 bases). V shed 1 base and J shed 6 bases, with 10 bases lying between them. This CDR3 region has 14 residues. In germline, CDR1 is SGHTA, CDR2 FQGNSA. CDR3: CASSLGGVGQPQHF. The CDR3 nucleotides read TGTGCCAGCAGCTTAGGAGGGGTTGGTCAGCCCCAGCATTTT.

The chain carries TRBV28 and TRBJ2-7; 7 bases fit TRBD1. This CDR3 spans 13 amino acids. Germline assignment: CDR1 MDHEN and CDR2 SYDVKM. V was pared by 6 bases and J by 11 bases, with 13 bases of the junction left unmatched. Here the CDR3 DNA reads TGTGCCAGCAGCCTTTCCCCGACAGGGCGGGAGTACTTC. Translated, it gives CASSLSPTGREYF.

V gene TRBV6-5 combines with J gene TRBJ2-7; maybe TRBD2 (5 bases). Germline V gene data show CDR1 as MNHEY and CDR2 as SVGAGI. V lost 8 bases to trimming and J lost 0 bases, with 5 bases between them. CDR3 length: 11 residues. The chain's CDR3 is CASRGSYEQYF. The CDR3 region has the DNA TGTGCCAGCCGGGGCTCCTACGAGCAGTACTTC.

The rearrangement joins TRBV27 to TRBJ1-2, with 9 bases aligning to TRBD1. Trimming removed 0 bases from V and 3 bases from J; junction bases left unmatched: 5. Germline V lookup: CDR1 MNHEY, CDR2 SMNVEV (reference sequence). CDR3 length equals 16 residues. This CDR3 reads CASSLSRTGADYGYTF. Written as DNA, the CDR3 is TGTGCCAGCAGTTTATCGAGGACAGGGGCGGACTATGGCTACACCTTC.

The chain uses TRBV5-4 and TRBJ2-5, with TRBD1 as a possible D gene (6 bases). Trimming pared 1 base from V and 5 bases from J, leaving 12 bases between. The CDR3 loop spans 14 amino acids. Germline V gives CDR1 SGHNT, CDR2 YYREEE (reference sequence). CDR3 in amino acids: CASSLFSGVETQYF. The CDR3 DNA reads as TGTGCCAGCAGCTTGTTTTCAGGGGTGGAGACCCAGTACTTC.

CDR3 bases: TGCGCTCCCTACTGGGAGCGGAACTACGAGCAGTACTTC. Encoded protein: CAPYWERNYEQYF. The rearrangement uses TRBV4-1 and TRBJ2-7; D is possibly TRBD2 (5 bases). This CDR3 region has 13 residues. CDR1 is MGHRA and CDR2 is YSYEKL in the germline V gene.

The V and J genes are TRBV23-1 and TRBJ2-5, with a possible D match to TRBD2 (5 bases). TRBV23-1 is classed as an ORF, of uncertain function. The CDR3 has 15 amino acids. The V end was cut by 2 bases, the J end by 11 bases, with 21 bases between. CDR3 bases: TGCGCCAGCAGTCAACGGAGTCCTCCTGAAGCGGAGCAGTACTTC. As protein: CASSQRSPPEAEQYF.

This rearrangement joins TRBV5-1 to TRBJ2-1; a possible D gene is TRBD2 (5 bases). V was shortened by 6 bases and J by 1 base, with 8 bases between the two germline ends. The CDR3 is made up of 13 amino acids. Per germline, CDR1 SGHRS and CDR2 YFSETQ. CDR3 sequence (DNA): TGCGCCAGCAAGTGGGAGTCCTACAATGAGCAGTTCTTC. Amino acids: CASKWESYNEQFF. Full variable domain (rest looked up from reference TRBV5-1 and TRBJ2-1): KAGVTQTPRYLIKTRGQQVTLSCSPISGHRSVSWYQQTPGQGLQFLFEYFSETQRNKGNFPGRFSGRQFSNSRSEMNVSTLELGDSALYLCASKWESYNEQFFGPGTRLTVL.

The V and J genes are TRBV30 and TRBJ1-1, with D unclear. The V end lost 3 bases, the J end lost 0 bases, and 14 bases lay between the germline ends. From germline, CDR1 is GTSNPN and CDR2 SVGIG (reference sequence). CDR3 size: 15 residues. The CDR3 sequence is CAWRLLRVMNTEAFF. CDR3 in DNA: TGTGCCTGGAGATTGTTGAGGGTGATGAACACTGAAGCTTTCTTT. Full variable domain (rest looked up from reference TRBV30 and TRBJ1-1): SQTIHQWPATLVQPVGSPLSLECTVEGTSNPNLYWYRQAAGRGLQLLFYSVGIGQISSEVPQNLSASRPQDRQFILSSKKLLLSDSGFYLCAWRLLRVMNTEAFFGQGTRLTVV.

This chain connects TRBV28 to TRBJ2-1, with TRBD2 identical over 13 bases. V trimming: 8 bases; J trimming: 8 bases; junction bases outside the gene matches: 9. CDR1 is MDHEN and CDR2 is SYDVKM in the germline V gene. The CDR3 is 15 amino acids. CDR3 residues: CASRKLAGGPDEQFF. The CDR3 region has the DNA TGTGCCAGCCGAAAACTAGCGGGAGGGCCCGATGAGCAGTTCTTC.

The chain joins TRBV6-6 to TRBJ1-1, with 10 bases aligning to TRBD1. The V gene's germline CDR1 is MNHNY and CDR2 SVGAGI (reference sequence). J lost 5 bases, V lost 6 bases, and 3 bases had no gene match. The CDR3 contains 13 residues. The CDR3 DNA sequence: TGTGCCAGCAGGAGGACAGGGGGAACTGAAGCTTTCTTT. It specifies CASRRTGGTEAFF.

The V and J genes are TRBV18 and TRBJ2-7, with D perhaps TRBD2 (6 bases). The CDR3 consists of 16 residues. V lost 4 bases and J lost 6, with 22 bases in between. The germline V gene encodes CDR1 KGHSH and CDR2 LQKENI. In DNA, the CDR3 is TGTGCCAGCTCACTAGGAAGTAGGGAGGCGGCCTCCGAGCAGTACTTC. Translating gives CASSLGSREAASEQYF.

The chain couples TRBV11-3 to TRBJ2-7; possible D gene TRBD2, 5 bases. Germline CDR1 and CDR2: SGHNT and YENEEA. There are 14 residues in the CDR3. Trimming stripped 4 bases from V and 2 bases from J, with 12 bases between. CDR3 sequence reads: CASSSVFSAYEQYF. As DNA, the CDR3 is TGTGCCAGCAGCTCGGTCTTTAGCGCCTACGAGCAGTACTTC.

The V gene is TRBV10-3, the J gene TRBJ2-6, with TRBD1 as a possible D gene (6 bases). V lost 3 bases to trimming and J lost 9 bases, with 24 bases between them. Looked up from germline, CDR1 is ENHRY and CDR2 is SYGVKD. This CDR3 comprises 18 residues. The CDR3 DNA reads TGTGCCATCAGTGAATTTGGGGGCAATAGATTCGCGGGCAACGTCCTGACTTTC. It codes for CAISEFGGNRFAGNVLTF.

The chain's CDR3 is CASSVAANYGYTF. The CDR3 DNA follows: TGTGCCAGCAGCGTAGCAGCGAACTATGGCTACACCTTC. This rearrangement joins TRBV9 to TRBJ1-2; unclear D gene. The germline V and J ends were trimmed by 0 bases and 2 bases, with 5 bases remaining between them. The germline V gene encodes CDR1 SGDLS and CDR2 YYNGEE. This CDR3 is 13 amino acids long.

The chain has TRBV6-6 and TRBJ2-5, with D possibly being TRBD2 (5 bases). The CDR3 has 12 amino acids. V lost 6 bases, J lost 5 bases, and 10 bases lay in between. CDR1 MNHNY and CDR2 SVGAGI come from the germline V gene (reference sequence). The CDR3 bases are TGTGCCAGCAGCCGCCCGGGGGAGACCCAGTACTTC. This gives the protein CASSRPGETQYF.

The table lists this clone with a count of one. The chain couples TRBV27 to TRBJ2-7; tentatively, D is TRBD1 or TRBD2 (5 bases each). V gave up 6 bases and J gave up 5 bases, with 20 bases separating them. The CDR3 runs to 15 residues. Germline V gives CDR1 MNHEY, CDR2 SMNVEV (reference sequence). The CDR3 sequence: CASSRNRLRDDEQYF. In DNA, the CDR3 is TGTGCCAGCAGCCGGAATCGCCTTAGGGACGACGAGCAGTACTTC.

The rearrangement joins TRBV10-3 to TRBJ2-5; a weak D match, TRBD1 (5 bases). Between the trimmed V and J ends, which lost 3 bases and 1 base, there was a span of 18 bases. The CDR3 runs to 17 residues. Per the germline V gene, CDR1 is ENHRY and CDR2 is SYGVKD. The DNA for the CDR3 is TGTGCCATCAGTGACCAAGTTGGGGCAGCTAGCCAAGAGACCCAGTACTTC. It is translated as CAISDQVGAASQETQYF.

This clone came up once. This sequence joins TRBV5-1 and TRBJ2-7; D is possibly TRBD2 (6 bases). The CDR3 totals 15 residues. Deletions cut 2 bases from V and 0 bases from J, with 12 bases between. Germline assignment: CDR1 SGHRS and CDR2 YFSETQ. Here the CDR3 reads CASSFLSGPSYEQYF. Here the CDR3 DNA reads TGCGCCAGCAGCTTTCTTAGCGGCCCCTCCTACGAGCAGTACTTC.

This clone appeared a single time. V usage is TRBV6-4 and J usage is TRBJ1-2, with 10 bases that match TRBD1. The CDR3 has 15 residues. The germline CDR1 and CDR2 sequences are MRHNA and SNTAGT. V dropped 2 bases and J dropped 4; count of bases not matched to a gene: 4. CDR3 in amino acids: CASSDGTGEAYGYTF. The CDR3 DNA sequence: TGTGCCAGCAGTGACGGGACAGGGGAGGCCTATGGCTACACCTTC.

The CDR3 DNA follows: TGTGCCAGCAGTGGGTTAGCGGAAGCCAAAAACATTCAGTACTTC. Protein sequence: CASSGLAEAKNIQYF. The chain is built from TRBV28 and TRBJ2-4; tentative D call: TRBD2 (6 bases). This CDR3 contains 15 residues. Germline V gene lookup returns CDR1 MDHEN and CDR2 SYDVKM. Trimming left V 5 bases short and J 0 bases short, with 11 bases between.

The chain carries TRBV6-1 and TRBJ1-4; no clear D gene. The germline V gene has CDR1 MNHNS and CDR2 SASEGT. Trimming cost V 4 bases and J 0 bases, with 6 bases left between them. The CDR3 runs 14 residues. The CDR3 region is CASSVHATNEKLFF. CDR3 DNA sequence: TGTGCCAGCAGTGTCCATGCAACTAATGAAAAACTGTTTTTT.

About this clone itself: A junction boundary mismatches the germline segment, possibly from a read error. The chain links TRBV7-8 to TRBJ2-3, with D tentatively TRBD1 (5 bases). CDR1 and CDR2 from the germline V gene are SGHVS and FQNEAQ. The CDR3 has 14 amino acids. CDR3 nucleotide sequence: TGTGCCAGCACCTTAGACAGAGGCACAGATACGCAGTATTTT. Translated: CASTLDRGTDTQYF.